One and the same sample provided the 27 T cell receptor beta chains below, sequenced in a study of CD8+ T cells in alopecia areata (dated by TCRdb to between 2017 and 2018). The library was prepared using the immunoSEQ multiplex PCR assay. RNA was extracted from all samples and reverse transcribed into cDNA, which served as template for TCR sequencing. The immuneACCESS repertoire file appears here via TCRdb, limited to in-frame rearrangements. These files lack a portion of the clones; in checked studies, under half of the deficit traces to unresolved V genes, and the cause of the others is not known. This sample lists 80,000 to 95,000 clones; about 44% were detected once. The leading ten clones occupy more than 15% of the sample. According to the study, the label for this sample's time point signals: about 25 weeks on oral tofacitinib. The sample's treatment or condition, from its label and the paper: oral pan-JAK inhibitor, 5-10 mg twice daily.

Sequences were derived from CD8+ T cells sorted from blood, sampled at week 24, from a patient treated with tofacitinib. These TCRs come from a human donor with alopecia areata.

J is TRBJ2-3 and V is TRBV29-1, with 7 bases aligning to TRBD2. Per the germline V gene, CDR1 is SQVTM and CDR2 is ANQGSEA. J gave up 2 bases and V 5 bases, and 4 bases lay outside the gene matches. The CDR3 has 13 residues. The CDR3 here is CSVRLADTDTQYF. The CDR3, as DNA: TGCAGCGTTAGGCTAGCGGACACAGATACGCAGTATTTT.

The CDR3 reads CASSGRGGGSYEQYF. The CDR3 nucleotides are TGTGCCAGCAGTGGCCGGGGTGGGGGCTCCTACGAGCAGTACTTC. This chain connects TRBV11-2 to TRBJ2-7; tentatively, D is TRBD1 or TRBD2 (5 bases each). The CDR3 length is 15 residues. CDR1 and CDR2 (germline): SGHAT, FQNNGV. Between the trimmed V and J ends, which lost 6 bases and 0 bases, there was a span of 15 bases.

The table lists this clone with a few counts. The chain links TRBV7-9 to TRBJ2-7; the D gene is possibly TRBD1 (6 bases). V lost 5 bases, J lost 6 bases, and 11 bases lay in between. The V gene's germline CDR1 is SEHNR and CDR2 FQNEAQ (reference sequence). The CDR3 runs to 12 residues. Written as DNA, the CDR3 is TGTGCCAGCAGCGTCACAGGGTTCGAGCAGTACTTC. Its translation is CASSVTGFEQYF.

V is TRBV29-1 and J is TRBJ2-2; D unresolved. Germline V gene sequence: CDR1 SQVTM, CDR2 ANQGSEA. The CDR3 is 11 amino acids. Trimming took 5 bases from V and 6 from J, leaving 7 bases between them. This CDR3 reads CSVSEAGELFF. The CDR3 DNA is TGCAGCGTTTCAGAAGCCGGGGAGCTGTTTTTT.

The V gene is TRBV7-9, the J gene TRBJ1-2, with D perhaps matching TRBD1 (5 bases). The V and J ends lost 1 base and 8 bases respectively, with 11 bases between them. Germline V gene lookup returns CDR1 SEHNR and CDR2 FQNEAQ (reference sequence). This CDR3 spans 13 amino acids. The CDR3 is CASSLGQIRGYTF. In DNA, the CDR3 is TGTGCCAGCAGCTTAGGACAGATCCGCGGCTACACCTTC.

In this sample, this clone turned up a few times. This rearrangement joins TRBV29-1 to TRBJ1-1, with D tentatively TRBD1 (5 bases). The V and J ends lost 3 bases and 7 bases respectively, with 18 bases between them. Germline CDR1 reads SQVTM; CDR2 reads ANQGSEA. The CDR3 runs 14 residues. The CDR3 bases are TGCAGCGTTGAGATTATTAGTCGACAGATTGAAGCTTTCTTT. Translating it yields CSVEIISRQIEAFF.

The gene calls are TRBV29-1 and TRBJ2-5; D may be TRBD1 (6 bases). TRBJ2-7 matches the DNA end more closely, so the J call is doubtful. The CDR3 spans 14 residues. Per germline, CDR1 SQVTM and CDR2 ANQGSEA. The CDR3 sequence: CSVEDPAGAYEQYF. In DNA, the CDR3 is TGCAGCGTTGAAGATCCGGCAGGGGCGTACGAGCAGTACTTC.

In this sample, this clone turned up a few times. This chain joins TRBV9 and TRBJ2-1; D call uncertain. This CDR3 spans 13 amino acids. Germline-derived CDR1 and CDR2 are SGDLS and YYNGEE. V lost 0 bases to trimming and J lost 5 bases, with 6 bases between them. The CDR3 reads CASSVGKHNEQFF. The DNA of the CDR3 is TGTGCCAGCAGCGTAGGGAAGCACAATGAGCAGTTCTTC.

The genes are TRBV7-9 and TRBJ2-1, with D tentatively TRBD1 or TRBD2 (5 bases each). Between the trimmed V and J ends, which lost 4 bases and 12 bases, there was a span of 16 bases. Looked up from germline, CDR1 is SEHNR and CDR2 is FQNEAQ (reference sequence). The CDR3 length is 13 residues. The CDR3 region has the DNA TGTGCCAGCAGCTGGGGGACCGCCCGGTGGCAGTTCTTC. Translated, it gives CASSWGTARWQFF.

This clone occurred a few times. The rearrangement joins TRBV11-2 to TRBJ1-2, with 10 bases aligning to TRBD1. The trim removed 4 bases at V and 6 bases at J, leaving 11 bases unmatched. The CDR3 has 16 residues. CDR1 SGHAT and CDR2 FQNNGV come from the germline V gene. The CDR3 nucleotides are TGTGCCAGCAGCTATGGAACCCCCGGGACAGGGGATGGCTACACCTTC. Amino acid sequence: CASSYGTPGTGDGYTF.

This clone was recorded only once. This chain connects TRBV27 to TRBJ2-1; D is unclear. The germline gives CDR1 MNHEY, CDR2 SMNVEV (reference sequence). The CDR3 covers 13 residues. Trimming left V 3 bases short and J 6 bases short, with 9 bases between. CDR3 nucleotides: TGTGCCAGCAGTTTGACCTACTCCAATGAGCAGTTCTTC. This translates into CASSLTYSNEQFF.

The V gene is TRBV2, the J gene TRBJ2-1; TRBD2 matches at 10 bases. Germline V gives CDR1 SNHLY, CDR2 FYNNEI. Trimming at V came to 7 bases and at J to 9 bases, leaving 21 bases not matched to a gene. The length of the CDR3 is 18 residues. The CDR3 loop is CASIVRASGSFPAGEQFF. Here the CDR3 DNA reads TGTGCCAGCATCGTAAGGGCTAGCGGGAGTTTTCCGGCCGGTGAGCAGTTCTTC.

The DNA for the CDR3 is TGTGCCAGCAGTTACTTCAGTGGGACAGGGAACACTGAAGCTTTCTTT. Its protein is CASSYFSGTGNTEAFF. The J gene is TRBJ1-1, the V gene TRBV6-9; 8 bases align to TRBD1. The CDR3 is 16 residues long. In germline, CDR1 is MNHGY, CDR2 SVAAGI. V shed 3 bases, J shed 1 base, and the junction held 7 bases outside the gene matches.

The chain uses TRBV4-1 and TRBJ2-1; D is perhaps TRBD2 (5 bases). The CDR3 consists of 15 residues. V lost 0 bases to trimming and J lost 9 bases, with 15 bases between them. Per germline, CDR1 MGHRA and CDR2 YSYEKL. CDR3 DNA sequence: TGCGCCAGCAGCCAAGAGAGGGCAGGAGTTGTTGAGCAGTTCTTC. Amino acid sequence: CASSQERAGVVEQFF.

The V gene is TRBV27, the J gene TRBJ1-2; unclear D gene. The CDR3 is 14 amino acids. Germline V gene sequence: CDR1 MNHEY, CDR2 SMNVEV (reference sequence). V was cut by 6 bases and J by 5 bases, with 16 bases left in between. CDR3 bases: TGTGCCAGCAGCCCCAGCCTACCACAGTATGGCTACACCTTC. It specifies CASSPSLPQYGYTF.

The chain recombines TRBV30 with TRBJ1-4; tentative D call: TRBD1 (5 bases). CDR1 is GTSNPN and CDR2 is SVGIG in the germline V gene (reference sequence). V lost 0 bases and J lost 7, with 12 bases in between. The CDR3 covers 14 residues. The CDR3 is CAWSVEGRGEKLFF. For the CDR3, the DNA is TGTGCCTGGAGTGTGGAGGGACGGGGTGAAAAACTGTTTTTT.

The chain recombines TRBV29-1 with TRBJ2-2; D ambiguous. Trimming took off 3 bases at V and 6 bases at J, with 5 bases between the two ends. Germline V gives CDR1 SQVTM, CDR2 ANQGSEA. The CDR3 spans 11 residues. The CDR3 reads CSVEGAGELFF. The CDR3 bases are TGCAGCGTTGAGGGCGCCGGGGAGCTGTTTTTT.

The chain combines TRBV11-2 with TRBJ2-3; no firm D call. Trimming left V 2 bases short and J 6 bases short, with 6 bases between. CDR1 SGHAT and CDR2 FQNNGV come from the germline V gene. This CDR3 region has 12 residues. The CDR3 coding sequence is TGTGCCAGCAGCTTAAGGCGGGATACGCAGTATTTT. Translating gives CASSLRRDTQYF.

The rearrangement joins TRBV30 to TRBJ2-6; D might be TRBD1 or TRBD2, each matching 5 bases. The CDR3 is 14 residues long. Looked up from germline, CDR1 is GTSNPN and CDR2 is SVGIG (reference sequence). The V end lost 1 base, the J end lost 3 bases, and 7 bases lay between the germline ends. CDR3 sequence: CAWSGGDGANVLTF. The CDR3 coding sequence is TGTGCCTGGAGTGGAGGGGATGGGGCCAACGTCCTGACTTTC.

Only a few counts were recorded for this clone. The rearrangement uses TRBV29-1 and TRBJ2-4; perhaps TRBD2 as D (6 bases). V dropped 2 bases and J dropped 5 bases, with 7 bases sitting between them. This CDR3 is built from 12 residues. The germline V gene encodes CDR1 SQVTM and CDR2 ANQGSEA. The CDR3 DNA reads as TGCAGCGTTGAACGGGAGCAAAACATTCAGTACTTC. Translation: CSVEREQNIQYF.

This chain uses TRBV28 with TRBJ2-1, with D uncertain. Trimming left V 7 bases short and J 8 bases short, with 18 bases between. The length of the CDR3 is 14 residues. Germline V gene data show CDR1 as MDHEN and CDR2 as SYDVKM. CDR3 residues: CASNGGWTGDEQFF. Written as DNA, the CDR3 is TGTGCCAGCAACGGCGGTTGGACCGGCGATGAGCAGTTCTTC.

The V gene is TRBV7-8, the J gene TRBJ2-5; TRBD1 agrees at 7 bases. Losses at the gene ends were 0 bases for V and 4 bases for J; bases not matched to a gene: 8. This CDR3 is built from 16 residues. CDR1 is SGHVS and CDR2 is FQNEAQ in the germline V gene. In nucleotides, the CDR3 is TGTGCCAGCAGCTTAGCGCGGGCAGGGGGAAGAGAGACCCAGTACTTC. Translation gives CASSLARAGGRETQYF.

J is TRBJ1-1 and V is TRBV5-4, with unresolved D. V was shortened by 0 bases and J by 4 bases, with 7 bases between the two germline ends. CDR1 is SGHNT and CDR2 is YYREEE in the germline V gene (reference sequence). This CDR3 has 13 residues. Written as DNA, the CDR3 is TGTGCCAGCAGCTTGGGGCGTGGCACTGAAGCTTTCTTT. Translating gives CASSLGRGTEAFF. The full variable domain, in which reference TRBV5-4 and TRBJ1-1 provide the parts outside the CDR3, is ETGVTQSPTHLIKTRGQQVTLRCSSQSGHNTVSWYQQALGQGPQFIFQYYREEENGRGNFPPRFSGLQFPNYSSELNVNALELDDSALYLCASSLGRGTEAFFGQGTRLTVV.

A few counts support this clone. J is TRBJ2-5 and V is TRBV4-1; possibly TRBD1 for D (6 bases). Germline V CDR1 and CDR2: MGHRA, YSYEKL. The CDR3 contains 15 residues. Trimming cost V 5 bases and J 2 bases, with 15 bases left between them. In DNA, the CDR3 is TGCGCCAGCAGCTCGCCGGGACACCTACAAGAGACCCAGTACTTC. It translates to CASSSPGHLQETQYF.

The gene calls are TRBV2 and TRBJ2-7; 8 bases map to TRBD1. V lost 10 bases to trimming and J lost 3 bases; unmatched junction nucleotides: 17. The V gene's germline CDR1 is SNHLY and CDR2 FYNNEI. There are 16 residues in the CDR3. The CDR3 region is CANSVGTGTGDYEQYF. The CDR3 nucleotides read TGTGCCAACTCCGTGGGGACCGGGACAGGAGACTACGAGCAGTACTTC.

The rearrangement joins TRBV30 to TRBJ1-1; 12 nucleotides align to TRBD1. Germline-derived CDR1 and CDR2 are GTSNPN and SVGIG (reference sequence). The CDR3 is 15 amino acids. V was clipped by 3 bases and J by 7 bases; unmatched bases: 9. The CDR3 sequence: CAWSIRDRGLVEAFF. In DNA form, the CDR3 reads TGTGCCTGGAGCATTCGGGACAGGGGGCTGGTTGAAGCTTTCTTT.

This chain connects TRBV5-1 to TRBJ2-7; D is undetermined. Trimming removed 2 bases at V and 0 bases at J, with 12 bases between. This CDR3 is 15 amino acids long. Germline CDR1 reads SGHRS; CDR2 reads YFSETQ. The DNA of the CDR3 is TGCGCCAGCAGCTTCGGGTGGGGTTCCTCCTACGAGCAGTACTTC. Residues: CASSFGWGSSYEQYF.